This T cell receptor (beta chain) is from a study of T cells in Graves' hyperthyroidism and ophthalmopathy. Findings and caveats of the study: Blood held most thyroid clonotypes expanded above 0.001 frequency. With a median lead of around 6.7 months before onset, the model predicted ophthalmopathy.

From RNA transcripts, TCR beta CDR3 regions were amplified. First-round RT-PCR with HTBI primers amplified the TCR CDR3 region. One entry per CDR3 protein results from TCRdb running MiXCR on the multiplex PCR reads. The sample lists about 700,000 distinct CDR3 sequences, about 45% occurring once. The V gene's germline CDR1 is KGHDR and CDR2 SFDVKD. The CDR3 has 21 residues if both end residues are counted. Those patients with uncontrolled infection, other autoimmune disease, pregnancy or lactation were excluded. A remark on this clonotype: Its specificity is unknown. No DNA is shown, since the ends of the CDR3 on it are uncertain; the CDR3 is the one TCRdb lists.

This clonotype was sampled from an adult man with Graves' disease, either hyperthyroidism or ophthalmopathy (not recorded which). The source material was peripheral blood or thyroid tissue (not recorded which). The chain employs TRBV24-1 and TRBJ2-5; the D call in the table, TRBD2, was not verified against the DNA. The chain's CDR3 is CATSEPGTNYGYTFGSGTRYF.